A single sample gave rise to the 3 T cell receptor beta chains below, sequenced in a study of T-cell memory formation after mild COVID-19. MiXCR, applied by TCRdb to the 5' RACE reads, yields one record per CDR3 protein. The table includes approximately 100,000 distinct CDR3 sequences, around 10% detected once. The sample consisted of PBMCs or a T cell subset sorted from them (not recorded which). Receptors were obtained from a man in his late teens or twenties who had mild COVID-19 (a few samples of this study predate the infection). Cell type and time point are not known.

This clonotype has just a few counts. The genes are TRBV15 and TRBJ2-1; the D is unclear. This CDR3 comprises 17 residues. Germline V gives CDR1 LNHNV, CDR2 YYDKDF (reference sequence). V shed 0 bases and J shed 0 bases, with 12 bases lying between them. CDR3 region: CATSRDRAESSYNEQFF. In DNA form, the CDR3 reads TGTGCCACCAGCAGAGATCGGGCAGAAAGCTCCTACAATGAGCAGTTCTTC.

This clonotype was seen more than once but under ten times. The chain links TRBV12-3 or TRBV12-4 to TRBJ1-1, with D maybe TRBD1 (5 bases). The V end was cut by 3 bases, the J end by 11 bases, with 19 bases between. This CDR3 region has 14 residues. The CDR3 region is CASSFEGPLVEAFF. The CDR3 region has the DNA TGTGCCAGCAGTTTCGAGGGACCCCTAGTAGAGGCTTTCTTT.

This chain connects TRBV11-2 to TRBJ2-7; D ambiguous. The CDR3 loop spans 16 amino acids. Between the trimmed V and J ends, which lost 5 bases and 0 bases, there was a span of 17 bases. CDR1 and CDR2 (germline): SGHAT, FQNNGV. CDR3 DNA sequence: TGTGCCAGCAGCCCCCCGTTGGGCGAGAGCTCCTACGAGCAGTACTTC. Protein: CASSPPLGESSYEQYF.